This T cell receptor (beta chain) was profiled in a study of immune evolution from preneoplasia to lung adenocarcinoma. The study, taken as a whole, reports: Normal lung had the highest top T cell clone frequencies. Later-stage lesions appeared to have more T cells, more diversity, less clonality.

The CDR3 totals 14 residues. The junction had 8 bases not matched to a gene; V was cut back by 4 bases and J by 3 bases. CDR1 is GTSNPN and CDR2 is SVGIG in the germline V gene (reference sequence). Note on this clone: The antigen remains undetermined.

Histologic diagnosis was independently verified by two lung pathologists. Macro-dissection enriched premalignant or tumor cells before nucleic acid extraction. Data came from immunoSEQ multiplex PCR; TCRdb stores just in-frame clones and leaves some out. The data show about 40,000 clones, 74% seen once. The chain is built from TRBV30 and TRBJ2-7; 8 nucleotides match TRBD1. This sequence was found in a person aged 55 to 69 with lung adenocarcinoma. Input material: FFPE invasive lung adenocarcinoma tissue. CDR3 residues: CAWTLAGGIYEQYF. The CDR3 nucleotides read TGTGCCTGGACTCTGGCAGGGGGCATCTACGAGCAGTACTTC.